This passage covers 25 T cell receptor beta chains from one sample sequenced in a study of control samples from healthy donors and cancer patients. TCRdb keeps only in-frame clones here, not all; method: immunoSEQ multiplex PCR. This table has about 120,000 clones, 88% appearing once. Sequenced input: blood. The receptors were gathered from a woman in her 70s in good health.

The gene calls are TRBV11-3 and TRBJ2-1; 8 bases agree with TRBD2. CDR3 size: 14 residues. Germline V gene lookup returns CDR1 SGHNT and CDR2 YENEEA. J gave up 9 bases and V 2 bases, and 6 bases lay outside the gene matches. The CDR3 is CASSLMRGASEQFF. The CDR3 DNA reads as TGTGCCAGCAGCTTAATGCGGGGGGCCTCTGAGCAGTTCTTC.

The chain carries TRBV24-1 and TRBJ2-1, with D perhaps assigned TRBD1 or TRBD2 (5 bases each). V lost 9 bases and J 4 bases, leaving 9 bases between the germline ends. The CDR3 runs to 12 residues. CDR1 KGHDR and CDR2 SFDVKD come from the germline V gene. The CDR3 loop is CATGTGYNEQFF. DNA for the CDR3: TGTGCCACCGGGACGGGATACAATGAGCAGTTCTTC.

The chain combines TRBV24-1 with TRBJ2-1; 7 positions match TRBD1. Trimming removed 2 bases from V and 3 bases from J; junction bases left unmatched: 6. Germline values: CDR1 KGHDR, CDR2 SFDVKD. This CDR3 has 16 residues. CDR3 in DNA: TGTGCCACCAGTGATTCCACCGGGACAGTCTACAATGAGCAGTTCTTC. Translated, it gives CATSDSTGTVYNEQFF.

The chain links TRBV7-3 to TRBJ2-3, with 9 bases aligning to TRBD1. The CDR3 contains 15 residues. Germline assignment: CDR1 SGHTA and CDR2 FQGTGA. V shed 4 bases, J shed 5 bases, and the junction held 7 bases outside the gene matches. The chain's CDR3 is CASSWTGDFRDTQYF. In nucleotides, the CDR3 is TGTGCCAGCAGCTGGACAGGGGATTTCAGAGATACGCAGTATTTT. Drawing the rest from reference TRBV7-3 and TRBJ2-3, the complete variable domain is GAGVSQTPSNKVTEKGKYVELRCDPISGHTALYWYRQSLGQGPEFLIYFQGTGAADDSGLPNDRFFAVRPEGSVSTLKIQRTERGDSAVYLCASSWTGDFRDTQYFGPGTRLTVL.

CDR3 protein: CASRSGAGNTIYF. CDR3 in DNA: TGTGCCAGCAGGTCAGGGGCCGGAAACACCATATATTTT. V gene TRBV12-3 or TRBV12-4 combines with J gene TRBJ1-3, with a tentative D call TRBD1 (6 bases). CDR3 length: 13 amino acids. V was shortened by 6 bases and J by 4 bases, with 10 bases between the two germline ends.

V is TRBV9 and J is TRBJ2-1, with TRBD2 identical over 10 bases. Germline V gene sequence: CDR1 SGDLS, CDR2 YYNGEE. The CDR3 spans 15 residues. With V trimmed by 3 bases and J by 5 bases, 5 bases remained unmatched. CDR3 bases: TGTGCCAGCAGCGGGAGCGGGGGGGCGAACAATGAGCAGTTCTTC. Residues: CASSGSGGANNEQFF.

Turning to this clone: Other DNA sequences of this sample code for an identical CDR3. V is TRBV6-5 and J is TRBJ1-6; D is perhaps TRBD1 (5 bases). The V gene lost 2 bases and the J gene lost 6 bases, with 8 bases spanning the gap. This CDR3 comprises 14 residues. Germline CDR1 is MNHEY and CDR2 is SVGAGI. The CDR3 DNA sequence: TGTGCCAGCAGTTACCTTCAGGGTAATTCACCCCTCCACTTT. Protein product: CASSYLQGNSPLHF.

This chain connects TRBV2 to TRBJ2-7; tentatively, D is TRBD1 or TRBD2 (6 bases each). V shed 1 base and J shed 7 bases, with 14 bases lying between them. Germline V gene data show CDR1 as SNHLY and CDR2 as FYNNEI. The CDR3 sequence is 14 residues long. DNA for the CDR3: TGTGCCAGCAGTGAAGGGGGGGCAGGGAGAGAGCAGTACTTC. This gives the protein CASSEGGAGREQYF.

This clone appeared a few times. The identical CDR3 is also encoded by other nucleotide sequences in the sample. This rearrangement joins TRBV6-5 to TRBJ1-3, with D perhaps matching TRBD1 (5 bases). The CDR3 runs to 15 residues. Per germline, CDR1 MNHEY and CDR2 SVGAGI. V was clipped by 0 bases and J by 1 base, with 7 bases between them. CDR3 loop: CASSYSPGSGNTIYF. The CDR3 DNA follows: TGTGCCAGCAGTTACTCTCCAGGGTCTGGAAACACCATATATTTT.

The chain couples TRBV7-9 to TRBJ1-2; D ambiguous. Trimming left V 3 bases short and J 4 bases short, with 6 bases between. CDR3 size: 12 residues. CDR1 and CDR2 from the germline V gene are SEHNR and FQNEAQ (reference sequence). CDR3 sequence reads: CASSFNSYGYTF. CDR3 coding DNA: TGTGCCAGCAGCTTTAACAGCTATGGCTACACCTTC.

The gene calls are TRBV19 and TRBJ2-1, with 8 nucleotides matching TRBD1. The V and J ends lost 4 bases and 0 bases, in that order; junction bases with no gene match: 5. The CDR3 is 16 amino acids. Germline V gives CDR1 LNHDA, CDR2 SQIVND (reference sequence). The CDR3 spells CASSKGDRRSYNEQFF. In nucleotides, the CDR3 is TGTGCCAGTAGTAAGGGGGACAGGCGCTCCTACAATGAGCAGTTCTTC.

This rearrangement joins TRBV5-5 to TRBJ1-6, with 7 nucleotides matching TRBD1. Germline V CDR1 and CDR2: SGHKS, YYEKEE (reference sequence). The CDR3 extends over 16 amino acids. J lost 9 bases, V lost 4 bases, and 13 bases had no gene match. In DNA form, the CDR3 reads TGTGCCAGCAGCCAGACCCCGACAGGGACCTTTTCACCCCTCCACTTT. Residues: CASSQTPTGTFSPLHF.

This clone is classed as medium-sized. The rearrangement joins TRBV4-3 to TRBJ2-5, with 8 bases fitting TRBD2. The CDR3 length is 16 residues. The germline CDR1 and CDR2 sequences are LGHNA and YSLEER. J lost 5 bases, V lost 4 bases, and 12 bases had no gene match. Here the CDR3 DNA reads TGCGCCAGCAGCCCAGAAGGCGGGGGGTCCGTTGAGACCCAGTACTTC. Translation gives CASSPEGGGSVETQYF.

The chain carries TRBV11-2 and TRBJ2-7, with 8 bases aligning to TRBD2. The V and J ends lost 0 bases and 7 bases, in that order; junction bases with no gene match: 8. The germline CDR1 and CDR2 sequences are SGHAT and FQNNGV. This CDR3 spans 15 amino acids. The CDR3 DNA follows: TGTGCCAGCAGCTTAGAGGCGCCGGGGGGGAATGAGCAGTACTTC. It translates to CASSLEAPGGNEQYF. Looking up the rest from reference TRBV11-2 and TRBJ2-7 gives the full variable domain: EAGVAQSPRYKIIEKRQSVAFWCNPISGHATLYWYQQILGQGPKLLIQFQNNGVVDDSQLPKDRFSAERLKGVDSTLKIQPAKLEDSAVYLCASSLEAPGGNEQYFGPGTRLTVT.

This rearrangement joins TRBV7-9 to TRBJ1-2; no clear D. V lost 2 bases and J 8 bases, leaving 24 bases between the germline ends. This CDR3 contains 17 residues. The V gene's germline CDR1 is SEHNR and CDR2 FQNEAQ (reference sequence). This CDR3 is CASSLSSRLTSATGYTF. CDR3 in DNA: TGTGCCAGCAGCTTAAGTTCCAGGCTCACCTCCGCTACCGGCTACACCTTC.

The J gene is TRBJ1-2, the V gene TRBV24-1; the D gene is possibly TRBD1 (5 bases). The CDR3 sequence is 11 residues long. Germline V CDR1 and CDR2: KGHDR, SFDVKD. V lost 7 bases, J lost 9 bases, and 11 bases lay in between. The CDR3 reads CATSRDASYTF. CDR3 nucleotide sequence: TGTGCCACCAGCCGGGACGCAAGCTACACCTTC.

Of note for this clone: A read error may produce the germline difference seen at one junction end. The V call is TRBV29-1, the J call TRBJ1-5; TRBD1 matches 7 bases. The V gene's germline CDR1 is SQVTM and CDR2 ANQGSEA. This CDR3 has 14 amino acids. This CDR3 reads CSVQDRALGQPQHF. For the CDR3, the DNA is TGCAGCGTTCAAGACAGGGCATTAGGTCAGCCCCAGCATTTT.

The genes are TRBV5-4 and TRBJ2-1, with TRBD2 matching 7 bases. Trimming took 1 base from V and 3 from J; bases not matched to a gene: 4. Looked up from germline, CDR1 is SGHNT and CDR2 is YYREEE (reference sequence). This CDR3 has 15 amino acids. CDR3 loop: CASSLSGGVYNEQFF. For the CDR3, the DNA is TGTGCCAGCAGCTTGTCGGGGGGAGTCTACAATGAGCAGTTCTTC. The variable domain in full, with the rest retrieved from reference TRBV5-4 and TRBJ2-1, is ETGVTQSPTHLIKTRGQQVTLRCSSQSGHNTVSWYQQALGQGPQFIFQYYREEENGRGNFPPRFSGLQFPNYSSELNVNALELDDSALYLCASSLSGGVYNEQFFGPGTRLTVL.

This chain uses TRBV5-1 with TRBJ1-1, with a possible D match to TRBD1 (6 bases). This CDR3 region has 14 residues. V was clipped by 4 bases and J by 3 bases, with 13 bases between them. In germline, CDR1 is SGHRS, CDR2 YFSETQ. The CDR3 region is CASSVQGLDTEAFF. As DNA, the CDR3 is TGCGCCAGCAGCGTACAGGGCTTGGACACTGAAGCTTTCTTT. The whole variable domain, remainder taken from reference TRBV5-1 and TRBJ1-1, is KAGVTQTPRYLIKTRGQQVTLSCSPISGHRSVSWYQQTPGQGLQFLFEYFSETQRNKGNFPGRFSGRQFSNSRSEMNVSTLELGDSALYLCASSVQGLDTEAFFGQGTRLTVV.

This chain joins TRBV4-1 and TRBJ1-5; no clear D gene. The CDR3 spans 13 residues. Germline V gene sequence: CDR1 MGHRA, CDR2 YSYEKL. The V end was cut by 1 base, the J end by 4 bases, with 5 bases between. Here the CDR3 DNA reads TGCGCCAGCAGCCAAGGCTCGAATCAGCCCCAGCATTTT. This translates into CASSQGSNQPQHF.

This rearrangement joins TRBV19 to TRBJ1-2; 10 bases are a match to TRBD1. The CDR3 is 15 amino acids. Germline CDR1 is LNHDA and CDR2 is SQIVND (reference sequence). The V and J ends lost 8 bases and 2 bases, in that order; junction bases with no gene match: 8. DNA for the CDR3: TGTGCCAGTGATAGACAGGGGGCGCGGAACTATGGCTACACCTTC. Translating it yields CASDRQGARNYGYTF.

The V gene is TRBV15, the J gene TRBJ2-7; TRBD1 or TRBD2 may be the D gene (5 bases each). This CDR3 contains 12 residues. Germline V CDR1 and CDR2: LNHNV, YYDKDF (reference sequence). V was cut by 2 bases and J by 6 bases, with 8 bases left in between. The CDR3 loop reads CATSRIGAEQYF. CDR3 DNA sequence: TGTGCCACCAGCAGAATCGGGGCCGAGCAGTACTTC.

This clone was found a few times. CDR3 bases: TGTGCCAGCAGCCTAGAACAAGGGGGTGGCTATGGCTACACCTTC. Translation: CASSLEQGGGYGYTF. The chain recombines TRBV6-5 with TRBJ1-2; D perhaps matches TRBD1 (6 bases). Germline lookup yields CDR1 MNHEY and CDR2 SVGAGI. Between the trimmed V and J ends, which lost 6 bases and 4 bases, there was a span of 18 bases. This CDR3 region has 15 residues.

The chain recombines TRBV7-9 with TRBJ1-2; D may be TRBD1 (6 bases). This CDR3 spans 12 amino acids. V was shortened by 5 bases and J by 8 bases, with 12 bases between the two germline ends. Germline V gives CDR1 SEHNR, CDR2 FQNEAQ (reference sequence). In DNA, the CDR3 is TGTGCCAGCAGCGAGGGGACAAGAGGCTACACCTTC. It translates to CASSEGTRGYTF.

This CDR3 reads CASSLPATGMGGYTF. CDR3 nucleotide sequence: TGTGCCAGTAGTCTCCCCGCGACAGGGATGGGAGGCTACACCTTC. V usage is TRBV19 and J usage is TRBJ1-2, with 7 bases that match TRBD1. Looked up from germline, CDR1 is LNHDA and CDR2 is SQIVND (reference sequence). This CDR3 is built from 15 residues. With 5 bases clipped from V and 8 bases from J, the junction kept 14 bases outside the gene matches.